This T cell receptor (beta chain) is from a study of cytomegalovirus exposure and HLA in healthy donors. Study results and caveats: In an earlier analysis, about 87% or about 30%: the productive usage of most TCR beta V segments. The investigators catalogued 150 to 200 TCR beta chains as cytomegalovirus-associated. CMV serostatus was the sole immune exposure data available.

Each of the donors was a healthy bone marrow donor. V was shortened by 2 bases and J by 6 bases, with 14 bases between the two germline ends. This CDR3 has 14 residues. Germline V CDR1 and CDR2: GTSNPN, SVGIG (reference sequence). The PCR used 60 Vbeta and 13 Jbeta primers. Sequenced by immunoSEQ multiplex PCR; TCRdb stores in-frame clones only, minus some. The sample gives 110,000 to 150,000 clones, roughly 70% of which show up once; almost 4.5% is in the top ten. The table lists this clone with a few counts. Its antigen remains unknown. The V and J genes are TRBV30 and TRBJ2-1, with D perhaps TRBD2 (6 bases). The clonotype originates from a man between 60 and 75 years old in good health and CMV-seronegative. Sequencing was carried out using PBMCs. Here the CDR3 DNA reads TGTGCCTGGAGTTCCGGGGAGGCAGGCAATGAGCAGTTCTTC. As protein: CAWSSGEAGNEQFF.